This T cell receptor (beta chain) was observed in a study of T cells in Graves' hyperthyroidism and ophthalmopathy. The CDR3 extends over 14 amino acids. The V end lost 6 bases, the J end lost 2 bases, and 13 bases lay between the germline ends. The germline V gene encodes CDR1 KGHDR and CDR2 SFDVKD. Using RNA transcripts as the source, TCR beta CDR3 regions were amplified. Researchers ran a first-round RT-PCR on the TCR CDR3 using the HTBI primer set. TCRdb recomputed calls from the multiplex PCR reads with MiXCR, one row per CDR3 protein. The sample contains around 540,000 distinct CDR3 sequences, about 45% of which appear only once. Diagnosis rested on symptoms, serum thyroxine and TRAb, thyroid ultrasound, and orbital computed tomography.

What was sequenced was peripheral blood or thyroid tissue (not recorded which). The gene calls are TRBV24-1 and TRBJ2-7; D gene uncertain. This TCR came from a woman aged 18-29 years with Graves' hyperthyroidism. The CDR3 region is CATSSAYETYEQYF. CDR3 DNA: TGTGCCACCAGTTCGGCATATGAAACCTACGAGCAGTACTTC.